This T cell receptor (beta chain) is drawn from a study of cytomegalovirus exposure and HLA in healthy donors. CDR3 length: 15 amino acids. Germline V gene lookup returns CDR1 SGHRS and CDR2 YFSETQ. V was pared by 0 bases and J by 9 bases, with 13 bases between. With 60 Vbeta and 13 Jbeta primers, the PCR was carried out. Sequenced by immunoSEQ multiplex PCR; TCRdb stores in-frame clones only, minus some. Here the sample spans 140,000 or so clones, 70% being singletons. Sequences were obtained from PBMCs. This TCR came from a woman younger than 45 in good health and CMV-seronegative. The chain carries TRBV5-1 and TRBJ1-6; D possibly corresponds to TRBD1 (5 bases). The DNA for the CDR3 is TGCGCCAGCAGCTTGGTTTCGGGTAGGGGTTCACCCCTCCACTTT. Its translation: CASSLVSGRGSPLHF.